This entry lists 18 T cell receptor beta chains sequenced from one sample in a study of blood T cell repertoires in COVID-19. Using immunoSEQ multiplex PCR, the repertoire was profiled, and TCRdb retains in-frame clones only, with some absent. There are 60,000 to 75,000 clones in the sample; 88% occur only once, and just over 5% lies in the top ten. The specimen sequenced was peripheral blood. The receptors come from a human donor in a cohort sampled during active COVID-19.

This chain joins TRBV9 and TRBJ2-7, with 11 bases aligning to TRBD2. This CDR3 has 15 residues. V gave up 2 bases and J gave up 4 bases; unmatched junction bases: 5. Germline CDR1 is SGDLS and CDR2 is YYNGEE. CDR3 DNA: TGTGCCAGCAGCGTGAGACTAGCGGGACCATACGAGCAGTACTTC. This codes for CASSVRLAGPYEQYF.

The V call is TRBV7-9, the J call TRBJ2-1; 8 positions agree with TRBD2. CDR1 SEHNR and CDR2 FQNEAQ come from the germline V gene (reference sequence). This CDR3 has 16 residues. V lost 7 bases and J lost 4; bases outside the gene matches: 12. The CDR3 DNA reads TGTGCCAGCATCGCTGGGGGCGGGGGGTATTACAATGAGCAGTTCTTC. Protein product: CASIAGGGGYYNEQFF.

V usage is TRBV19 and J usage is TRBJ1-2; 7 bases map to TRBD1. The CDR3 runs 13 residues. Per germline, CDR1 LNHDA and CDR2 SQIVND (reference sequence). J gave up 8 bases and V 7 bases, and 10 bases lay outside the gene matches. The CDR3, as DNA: TGTGCCAGTACTCCGACAGGGAATCTCGGCTACACCTTC. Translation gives CASTPTGNLGYTF.

Here the CDR3 DNA reads TGTGCCAGCCGACTAGCGGGAGACTTCGGCTACAATGAGCAGTTCTTC. It yields the protein CASRLAGDFGYNEQFF. The rearrangement joins TRBV5-6 to TRBJ2-1; the match to TRBD2 covers 12 bases. Trimming removed 7 bases from V and 3 bases from J; junction bases left unmatched: 8. Germline V lookup: CDR1 SGHDT, CDR2 YYEEEE. CDR3 length: 16 residues.

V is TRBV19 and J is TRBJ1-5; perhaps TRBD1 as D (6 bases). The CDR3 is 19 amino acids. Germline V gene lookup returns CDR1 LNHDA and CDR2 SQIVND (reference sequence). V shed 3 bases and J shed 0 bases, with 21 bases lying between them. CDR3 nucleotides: TGTGCCAGTAGTATGACCGGGACATCGCATATTTATAGCAATCAGCCCCAGCATTTT. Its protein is CASSMTGTSHIYSNQPQHF.

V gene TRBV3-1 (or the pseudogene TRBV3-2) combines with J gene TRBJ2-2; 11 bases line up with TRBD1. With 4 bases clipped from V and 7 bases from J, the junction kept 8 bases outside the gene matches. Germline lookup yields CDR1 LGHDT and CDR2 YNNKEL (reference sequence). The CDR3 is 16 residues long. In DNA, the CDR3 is TGTGCCAGCAGCCGTGGGACAGGGGGTCTCTACGGGGAGCTGTTTTTT. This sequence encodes CASSRGTGGLYGELFF.

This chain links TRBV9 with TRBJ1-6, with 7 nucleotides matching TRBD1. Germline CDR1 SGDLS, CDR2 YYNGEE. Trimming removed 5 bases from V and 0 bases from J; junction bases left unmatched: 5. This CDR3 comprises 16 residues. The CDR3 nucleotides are TGTGCCAGCAGTGGGGGACAGAGCTCCTATAATTCACCCCTCCACTTT. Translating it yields CASSGGQSSYNSPLHF.

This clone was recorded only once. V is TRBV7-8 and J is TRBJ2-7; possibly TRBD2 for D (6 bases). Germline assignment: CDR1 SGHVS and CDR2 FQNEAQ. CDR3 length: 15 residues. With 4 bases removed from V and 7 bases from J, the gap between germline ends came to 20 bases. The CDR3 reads CASSWVRASEGEQYF. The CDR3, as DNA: TGTGCCAGCAGCTGGGTTCGGGCTAGCGAAGGGGAGCAGTACTTC.

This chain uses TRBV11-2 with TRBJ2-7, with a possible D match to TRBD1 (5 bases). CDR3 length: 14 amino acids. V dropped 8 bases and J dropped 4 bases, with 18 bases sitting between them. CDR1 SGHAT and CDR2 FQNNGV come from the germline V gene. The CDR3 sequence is CASGQDTPGYEQYF. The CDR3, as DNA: TGTGCCAGCGGACAAGATACCCCCGGGTACGAGCAGTACTTC.

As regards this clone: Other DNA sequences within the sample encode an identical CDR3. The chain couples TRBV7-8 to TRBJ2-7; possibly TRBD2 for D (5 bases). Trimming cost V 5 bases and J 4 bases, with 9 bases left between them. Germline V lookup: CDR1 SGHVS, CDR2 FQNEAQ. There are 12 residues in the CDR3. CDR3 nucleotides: TGTGCCAGCAGCCCCGGACTGTACGAGCAGTACTTC. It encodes CASSPGLYEQYF.

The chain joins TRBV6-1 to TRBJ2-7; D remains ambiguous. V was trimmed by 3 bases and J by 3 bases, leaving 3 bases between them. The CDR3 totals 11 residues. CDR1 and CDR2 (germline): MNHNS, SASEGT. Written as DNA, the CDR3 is TGTGCCAGCAGTGAGAGCTACGAGCAGTACTTC. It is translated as CASSESYEQYF.

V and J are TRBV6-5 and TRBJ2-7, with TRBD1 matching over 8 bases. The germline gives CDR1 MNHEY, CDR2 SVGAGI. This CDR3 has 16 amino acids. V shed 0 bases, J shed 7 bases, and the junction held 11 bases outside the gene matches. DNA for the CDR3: TGTGCCAGCAGTTACTCCCGGACAGGGTTGTTTGGGGAGCAGTACTTC. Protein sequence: CASSYSRTGLFGEQYF.

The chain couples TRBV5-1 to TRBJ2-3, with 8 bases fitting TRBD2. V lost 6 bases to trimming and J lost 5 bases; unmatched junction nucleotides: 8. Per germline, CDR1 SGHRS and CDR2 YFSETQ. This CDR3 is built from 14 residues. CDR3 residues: CASTRGGSVDTQYF. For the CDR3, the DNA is TGCGCCAGCACCCGCGGGGGGTCGGTAGATACGCAGTATTTT.

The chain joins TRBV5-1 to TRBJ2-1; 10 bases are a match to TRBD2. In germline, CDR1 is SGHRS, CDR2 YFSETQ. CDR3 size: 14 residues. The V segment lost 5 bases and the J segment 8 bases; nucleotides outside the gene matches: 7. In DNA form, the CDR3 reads TGCGCCAGCAGGGCTAGCGGGGGACGGCATGAGCAGTTCTTC. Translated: CASRASGGRHEQFF. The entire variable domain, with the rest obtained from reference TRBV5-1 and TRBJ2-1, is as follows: KAGVTQTPRYLIKTRGQQVTLSCSPISGHRSVSWYQQTPGQGLQFLFEYFSETQRNKGNFPGRFSGRQFSNSRSEMNVSTLELGDSALYLCASRASGGRHEQFFGPGTRLTVL.

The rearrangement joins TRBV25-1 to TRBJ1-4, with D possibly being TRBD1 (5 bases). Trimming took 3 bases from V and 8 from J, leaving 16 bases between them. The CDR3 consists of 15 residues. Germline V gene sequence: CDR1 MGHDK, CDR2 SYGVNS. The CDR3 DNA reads TGTGCCAGCAGTGATAAAGGGACTGTCTGGGAAAAACTGTTTTTT. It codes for CASSDKGTVWEKLFF.

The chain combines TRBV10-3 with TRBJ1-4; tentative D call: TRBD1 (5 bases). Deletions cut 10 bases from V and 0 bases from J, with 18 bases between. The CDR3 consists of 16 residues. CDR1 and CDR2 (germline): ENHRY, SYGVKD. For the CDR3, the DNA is TGTGCCACCAGGTTAGGGGACTCAGCAACTAATGAAAAACTGTTTTTT. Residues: CATRLGDSATNEKLFF.

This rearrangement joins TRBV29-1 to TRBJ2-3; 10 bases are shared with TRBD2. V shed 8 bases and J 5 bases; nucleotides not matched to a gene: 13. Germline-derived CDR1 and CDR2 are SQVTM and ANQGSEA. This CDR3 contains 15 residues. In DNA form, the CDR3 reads TGCAGCCATAGTGCGGCTAGCGGGGGCTTAGATACGCAGTATTTT. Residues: CSHSAASGGLDTQYF.

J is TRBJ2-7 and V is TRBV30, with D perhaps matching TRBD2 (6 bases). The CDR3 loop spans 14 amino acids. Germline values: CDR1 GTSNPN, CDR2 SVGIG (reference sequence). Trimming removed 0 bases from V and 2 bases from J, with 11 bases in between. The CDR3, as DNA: TGTGCCTGGAGTGTTGGGGGACTCACCTACGAGCAGTACTTC. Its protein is CAWSVGGLTYEQYF.